The source of this T cell receptor (beta chain) is a study of PD-1 blockade in classical Hodgkin lymphoma (dated by TCRdb to the early 2020s). At the level of the whole study: Nivolumab dosing was 3 mg/kg intravenously every 2 weeks, continuing until either disease progression or unacceptable toxicity. To define a peripheral blood immune signature of response to PD-1 blockade in classical Hodgkin lymphoma, the study combined TCR beta sequencing with CyTOF.

The sample's time point label, in plain terms: cycle 1 day 1 (C1D1), immediately before nivolumab initiation. Every trial patient had relapsed after autologous stem cell transplantation, and cohorts A, B and C differed in prior brentuximab vedotin exposure. The trial cohort was composed of over 50 patients with relapsed/refractory classical Hodgkin lymphoma, for whom complete response, partial response or progressive disease was recorded as best overall response. In the multi-cohort phase II CheckMate 205 trial, trial patients received single-agent nivolumab. Best overall response was determined by an independent review committee according to the 2007 International Working Group response criteria. PBMCs from the trial were collected at three points: immediately before nivolumab initiation (C1D1), and during therapy at cycle 2 day 1 and cycle 4 day 1. Peripheral blood was collected in 8 mL Vacutainer Cell Preparation Tubes, from which PBMCs were isolated by centrifugation and then cryopreserved.

Trimming at the junction amounts to 3 bases on V and 4 bases on J, and the germline ends lie 18 bases apart. Including the terminal cysteine and phenylalanine, the CDR3 comprises 16 residues. Of the read, only the CDR3 DNA is kept; its 48 bases are in frame from base 1. The germline V gene encodes CDR1 MNHEY and CDR2 SMNVEV (reference sequence). The study at large found these results: The study was restricted to a single clinical trial cohort, and the causes of repertoire differences, possibly disease activity or prior therapy, were left undefined. Patients starting nivolumab less than 1 year after ASCT had lower diversity and were excluded from later analyses to avoid confounding by immune reconstitution. Trial patients with a complete response had baseline diversity similar to that of newly diagnosed patients, while partial responders and progressors had significantly lower diversity. Baseline TCR diversity was reported to be lower in newly diagnosed patients than in healthy donors, and even lower in relapsed/refractory patients. By C4D1, a significant rise was seen in CD4+ TCR diversity but not in CD8+ TCR diversity (p=0.0027 vs p=0.16), and the rise was most apparent among complete responders (p=0.02).

As for this clone: Its recognized antigen is unknown. No per-base quality is available; no much larger clone lies one base away.

The Qiagen DNeasy kit was used to extract genomic DNA from unsorted PBMCs and from the negatively selected CD4+ and CD8+ fractions. Using primers that anneal to V and J segments, immunoSEQ multiplex PCR amplified the TCR beta CDR3 regions. Amplification bias was minimized using a synthetic immune receptor repertoire, and residual bias was removed computationally after sequencing. The study's own analysis went as follows. Repertoire diversity was quantified as the Shannon entropy index using custom Python scripts. Unsorted, CD4+ and CD8+ repertoires were examined separately, except in combined analyses, for which CD4+ and CD8+ sequences were merged in silico. A clone counted as expanded when the clone's frequency after treatment rose at least 2-fold relative to C1D1, and clones undetected at baseline were given a pseudocount of 0.5. Clones with 0 or 1 copy at C1D1 were classified as singleton clones, and clones with 2 or more copies were classified as non-singleton clones. Clones expanded in unsorted samples were labelled as CD4+, CD8+ or unknown by matching protein sequences in sorted samples from the same patient. Diversity changes from C1D1 to C4D1 were tested in paired samples using Wilcoxon tests. The immuneACCESS repertoire file appears here via TCRdb, limited to in-frame rearrangements. These files lack a portion of the clones; in checked studies, under half of the deficit traces to unresolved V genes, and the cause of the others is not known. D and trimming come from the DNA, and the V and J calls and clone size come from that table. Present in this sample are about 50,000 clones, about three quarters of which were seen just once. The top ten constitute 8% to 13% of the sample.

Sequences were derived from peripheral blood mononuclear cells (PBMCs), sampled at baseline. Here the chain combines TRBV27 and TRBJ2-5; the D gene is possibly TRBD1 or TRBD2, each agreeing over 5 bases. The sequence came from a human donor with classical Hodgkin lymphoma. The CDR3 region has the sequence CASSFGGTTRPETQYF. The DNA sequence is given as TGTGCCAGCAGTTTCGGTGGGACCACCAGGCCAGAGACCCAGTACTTC.